Listed below are T cell receptor beta chains from one sample, sequenced in a study of beta chain features in type 1 diabetes. TCRdb's copy holds only in-frame clones and misses some; the assay was immunoSEQ multiplex PCR. The sample includes more than 300,000 clones, roughly a tenth seen only once; the top ten take approximately 0.55%. Sample: central memory CD4+ T cells from blood. The receptors here all came from a man aged 25-40 years with type 1 diabetes. The CDR3 runs from the conserved cysteine through the conserved F or W. Each record gives: J gene, clone size, D gene, V gene, CDR3 protein, CDR3 DNA. The D gene is left open where the match is weak. Only some rows state a clone size, as once, few, many or a class for expanded clones.

J gene: TRBJ2-3
clone size: -
D gene: -
V gene: TRBV18
CDR3 protein: CASSPPSITDTQYF
CDR3 DNA: TGTGCCAGCTCACCACCGTCGATTACAGATACGCAGTATTTT

J gene: TRBJ2-7
clone size: -
D gene: TRBD2
V gene: TRBV27
CDR3 protein: CASSLKWEGQYEQYF
CDR3 DNA: TGTGCCAGCAGTTTAAAGTGGGAGGGCCAGTACGAGCAGTACTTC

J gene: TRBJ2-5
clone size: -
D gene: TRBD2
V gene: TRBV29-1
CDR3 protein: CSVDGLERETQYF
CDR3 DNA: TGCAGCGTTGATGGACTAGAGCGTGAGACCCAGTACTTC

J gene: TRBJ1-3
clone size: few
D gene: -
V gene: TRBV6-1
CDR3 protein: CASSPYISGNTIYF
CDR3 DNA: TGTGCCAGCAGTCCATACATCTCTGGAAACACCATATATTTT

J gene: TRBJ2-3
clone size: -
D gene: TRBD2
V gene: TRBV5-6
CDR3 protein: CASTLTSGSADTQYF
CDR3 DNA: TGTGCCAGCACCTTGACTAGCGGGAGCGCAGATACGCAGTATTTT

J gene: TRBJ1-2
clone size: -
D gene: TRBD1
V gene: TRBV27
CDR3 protein: CASSPQGARGYTF
CDR3 DNA: TGTGCCAGCAGTCCGCAGGGGGCGCGGGGCTACACCTTC

J gene: TRBJ2-7
clone size: few
D gene: -
V gene: TRBV5-5
CDR3 protein: CASSLGTAKDEQYF
CDR3 DNA: TGTGCCAGCAGCTTGGGGACCGCTAAAGACGAGCAGTACTTC

J gene: TRBJ2-6
clone size: -
D gene: -
V gene: TRBV13
CDR3 protein: CASSLVRSGANVLTF
CDR3 DNA: TGTGCCAGCAGCCTTGTGAGAAGTGGGGCCAACGTCCTGACTTTC

J gene: TRBJ1-3
clone size: few
D gene: TRBD1
V gene: TRBV15
CDR3 protein: CATSRDRGSGNTIYF
CDR3 DNA: TGTGCCACCAGCAGGGACAGGGGATCTGGAAACACCATATATTTT

J gene: TRBJ2-2
clone size: few
D gene: -
V gene: TRBV6-1
CDR3 protein: CASSEWTANTGELFF
CDR3 DNA: TGTGCCAGCAGTGAATGGACAGCGAACACCGGGGAGCTGTTTTTT

J gene: TRBJ2-3
clone size: few
D gene: -
V gene: TRBV29-1
CDR3 protein: CSVKGPALGTDTQYF
CDR3 DNA: TGCAGCGTTAAAGGACCAGCGTTAGGCACAGATACGCAGTATTTT

J gene: TRBJ2-7
clone size: -
D gene: TRBD1
V gene: TRBV5-1
CDR3 protein: CASSLGPGTGGAGQYF
CDR3 DNA: TGCGCCAGCAGCTTGGGCCCCGGGACAGGGGGCGCTGGGCAGTACTTC

J gene: TRBJ2-1
clone size: -
D gene: TRBD1
V gene: TRBV6-1
CDR3 protein: CATSDTRDRQGAVNEQFF
CDR3 DNA: TGTGCCACCAGTGATACCCGGGACAGACAGGGGGCGGTCAATGAGCAGTTCTTC

J gene: TRBJ1-1
clone size: few
D gene: -
V gene: TRBV9
CDR3 protein: CASSAQGPLNTEAFF
CDR3 DNA: TGTGCCAGCAGCGCCCAGGGGCCATTGAACACTGAAGCTTTCTTT

J gene: TRBJ2-4
clone size: -
D gene: -
V gene: TRBV6-5
CDR3 protein: CASRGAGLAKNIQYF
CDR3 DNA: TGTGCCAGCAGAGGGGCGGGTCTAGCCAAAAACATTCAGTACTTC

J gene: TRBJ2-3
clone size: many
D gene: -
V gene: TRBV7-9
CDR3 protein: CASSLVAGRGLYF
CDR3 DNA: TGTGCCAGCAGCTTAGTTGCGGGCCGGGGACTGTATTTT

J gene: TRBJ2-1
clone size: few
D gene: -
V gene: TRBV6-6
CDR3 protein: CASSQTGWVNEQFF
CDR3 DNA: TGTGCCAGCAGTCAGACGGGATGGGTCAATGAGCAGTTCTTC

J gene: TRBJ2-3
clone size: -
D gene: TRBD2
V gene: TRBV11-1
CDR3 protein: CASTSSGGYTDTQYF
CDR3 DNA: TGTGCCAGCACCTCGTCGGGGGGGTACACAGATACGCAGTATTTT

J gene: TRBJ2-5
clone size: -
D gene: -
V gene: TRBV5-6
CDR3 protein: CASSLQETQYF
CDR3 DNA: TGTGCCAGCAGCTTACAGGAGACCCAGTACTTC

J gene: TRBJ1-4
clone size: few
D gene: -
V gene: TRBV5-1
CDR3 protein: CASSLVGEDEKLFF
CDR3 DNA: TGCGCCAGCAGCTTGGTCGGGGAGGATGAAAAACTGTTTTTT

J gene: TRBJ2-6
clone size: many
D gene: -
V gene: TRBV14
CDR3 protein: CASSLSGANVLTF
CDR3 DNA: TGTGCCAGCAGCCTTTCTGGGGCCAACGTCCTGACTTTC

J gene: TRBJ1-5
clone size: few
D gene: -
V gene: TRBV28
CDR3 protein: CASYRTGSGVGNQPQHF
CDR3 DNA: TGTGCCAGCTACCGCACCGGTTCTGGTGTGGGCAATCAGCCCCAGCATTTT

J gene: TRBJ2-1
clone size: -
D gene: -
V gene: TRBV7-6
CDR3 protein: CASSLARGVEQFF
CDR3 DNA: TGTGCCAGCAGCTTAGCCAGGGGGGTTGAGCAGTTCTTC

J gene: TRBJ2-3
clone size: few
D gene: -
V gene: TRBV7-9
CDR3 protein: CASSSRHSGTDTQYF
CDR3 DNA: TGTGCCAGCAGCTCCCGACATTCCGGCACAGATACGCAGTATTTT

J gene: TRBJ1-1
clone size: once
D gene: -
V gene: TRBV19
CDR3 protein: CASSSRGIATEAFF
CDR3 DNA: TGTGCCAGTAGTAGTCGGGGTATCGCCACTGAAGCTTTCTTT

J gene: TRBJ2-1
clone size: -
D gene: TRBD1
V gene: TRBV11-1
CDR3 protein: CASSFRQGAVDEQFF
CDR3 DNA: TGTGCCAGCAGCTTCCGACAGGGGGCTGTCGATGAGCAGTTCTTC

J gene: TRBJ2-7
clone size: -
D gene: -
V gene: TRBV10-3
CDR3 protein: CAISPGRNEQYF
CDR3 DNA: TGTGCCATCAGTCCGGGACGGAACGAGCAGTACTTC

J gene: TRBJ2-7
clone size: -
D gene: TRBD2
V gene: TRBV7-2
CDR3 protein: CASTLKGAGVYEQYF
CDR3 DNA: TGTGCCAGCACCCTAAAAGGAGCGGGAGTATACGAGCAGTACTTC

J gene: TRBJ2-1
clone size: -
D gene: TRBD2
V gene: TRBV6-1
CDR3 protein: CASSEARGSGIIYEQFF
CDR3 DNA: TGTGCCAGCAGTGAAGCGCGGGGTAGCGGGATTATCTATGAGCAGTTCTTC

J gene: TRBJ2-5
clone size: many
D gene: TRBD1
V gene: TRBV10-3
CDR3 protein: CAISLQGPEETQYF
CDR3 DNA: TGTGCCATCAGCCTACAGGGGCCGGAGGAGACCCAGTACTTC